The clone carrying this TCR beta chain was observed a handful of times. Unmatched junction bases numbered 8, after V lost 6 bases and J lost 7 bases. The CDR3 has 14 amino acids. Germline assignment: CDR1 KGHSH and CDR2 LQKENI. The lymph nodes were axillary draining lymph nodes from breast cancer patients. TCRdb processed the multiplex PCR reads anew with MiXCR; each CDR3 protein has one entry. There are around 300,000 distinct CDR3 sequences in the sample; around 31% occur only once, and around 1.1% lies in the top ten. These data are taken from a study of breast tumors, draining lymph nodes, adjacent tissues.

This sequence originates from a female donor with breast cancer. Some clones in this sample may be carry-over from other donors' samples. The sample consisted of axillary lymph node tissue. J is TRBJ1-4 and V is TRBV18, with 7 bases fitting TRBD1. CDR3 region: CASSYRQGGEKLFF. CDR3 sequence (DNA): TGTGCCAGCTCCTACCGACAGGGCGGTGAAAAACTGTTTTTT.